The T cell receptor (beta chain) under discussion was sequenced for a study of regulatory T cells in long-lasting Graves disease. Construction of the TCR beta libraries employed iRepertoire HTBI primers in conjunction with Arm-PCR of CDR3 regions. MiXCR, applied by TCRdb to the multiplex PCR reads, yields one record per CDR3 protein. In the table there are 380,000 or so distinct CDR3 sequences, under 20% of which are singletons. Time point described: newly diagnosed GD, antithyroid drugs for less than 3 months. Scientists built the TCR library using RNA that was extracted from PBMCs. Germline assignment: CDR1 SQVTM and CDR2 ANQGSEA. The CDR3 has 13 residues. The V gene end was trimmed by 6 bases and the J gene end by 5 bases; junction bases not matched to a gene: 8. This sample was also put to use in a study of T cells in Graves' hyperthyroidism and ophthalmopathy. That work states: For the diagnoses, clinical symptoms, serum thyroxine and TRAb, thyroid ultrasound and orbital computed tomography were used.

The chain joins TRBV29-1 to TRBJ1-1; TRBD1 aligns across 8 bases. The origin of this receptor is a woman under 30 with Graves disease. This specimen was peripheral blood mononuclear cells (PBMCs), taken at new diagnosis, from a patient treated with antithyroid drugs. The CDR3 nucleotides are TGCAGCGTCAGGGGGCAGCCCGAGACTGAAGCTTTCTTT. Its protein is CSVRGQPETEAFF.